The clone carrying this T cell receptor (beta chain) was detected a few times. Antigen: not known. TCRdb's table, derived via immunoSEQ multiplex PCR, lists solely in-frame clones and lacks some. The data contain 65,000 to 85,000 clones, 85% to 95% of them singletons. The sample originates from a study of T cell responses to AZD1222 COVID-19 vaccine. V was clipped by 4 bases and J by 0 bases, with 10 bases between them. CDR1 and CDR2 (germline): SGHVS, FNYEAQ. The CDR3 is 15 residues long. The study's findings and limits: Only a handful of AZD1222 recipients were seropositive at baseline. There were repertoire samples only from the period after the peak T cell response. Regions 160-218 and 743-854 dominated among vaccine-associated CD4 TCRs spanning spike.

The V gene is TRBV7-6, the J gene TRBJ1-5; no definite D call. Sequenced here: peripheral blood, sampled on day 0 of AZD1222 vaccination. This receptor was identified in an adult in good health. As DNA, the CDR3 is TGTGCCAGCAGCTCGGACGGGCATAGCAATCAGCCCCAGCATTTT. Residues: CASSSDGHSNQPQHF.